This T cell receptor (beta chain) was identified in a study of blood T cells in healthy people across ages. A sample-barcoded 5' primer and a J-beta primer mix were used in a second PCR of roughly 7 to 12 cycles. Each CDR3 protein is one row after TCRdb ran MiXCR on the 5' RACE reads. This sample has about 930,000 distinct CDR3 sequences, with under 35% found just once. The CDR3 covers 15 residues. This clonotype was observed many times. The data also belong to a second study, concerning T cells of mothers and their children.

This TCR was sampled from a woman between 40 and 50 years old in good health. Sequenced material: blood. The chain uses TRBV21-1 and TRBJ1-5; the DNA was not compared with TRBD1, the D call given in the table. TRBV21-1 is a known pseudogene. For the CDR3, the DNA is TGTGCCAGCAGGCGACAGGGAGGGAGCAATCAGCCCCAGCATTTT. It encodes CASRRQGGSNQPQHF.